This TCR beta chain was recorded in a study of spatial heterogeneity in lung cancer. Described time point: sample taken at primary tumor resection. Whole RNA was taken from tumor, nontumor lung or frozen PBMC; it was then sequenced unsorted. V dropped 0 bases and J dropped 0 bases, with 7 bases sitting between them. Germline loops: CDR1 SGHVS, CDR2 FQNEAQ. This CDR3 region has 15 residues. A single record per CDR3 protein comes from TCRdb applying MiXCR to the 5' RACE reads. The table includes approximately 38,000 distinct CDR3 sequences, under 6.5% detected once. At least ten counts were recorded for this clonotype.

This chain connects TRBV7-8 to TRBJ2-3; D gene unclear. Source: PBMCs, taken at surgery. This receptor was taken from a male donor with early-stage non-small cell lung cancer. The CDR3 DNA sequence: TGTGCCAGCAGCTTAGCAGCTACTAGCACAGATACGCAGTATTTT. Protein: CASSLAATSTDTQYF. Together with reference TRBV7-8 and TRBJ2-3, the CDR3 gives the full variable domain: GAGVSQSPRYKVAKRGQDVALRCDPISGHVSLFWYQQALGQGPEFLTYFQNEAQLDKSGLPSDRFFAERPEGSVSTLKIQRTQQEDSAVYLCASSLAATSTDTQYFGPGTRLTVL.